This T cell receptor beta chain was observed in a study of OX40 agonist ivuxolimab in advanced cancers. Trimming took 0 bases from V and 1 from J, leaving 9 bases between them. This CDR3 region has 16 residues. CDR1 is MGHRA and CDR2 is YSYEKL in the germline V gene. Assay: immunoSEQ multiplex PCR; the TCRdb copy retains only in-frame clones and omits some. The sample has around 94,000 clones, roughly 89% seen once. The chain combines TRBV4-1 with TRBJ1-4; D uncertain. This clonotype originated in an adult with an advanced solid tumor such as melanoma, head and neck, liver or kidney cancer. The sequences come from CD4+ or CD8+ T cells sorted from blood, collected in a trial of the OX40 agonist ivuxolimab. The CDR3 here is CASSQDPLVTNEKLFF. CDR3 nucleotides: TGCGCCAGCAGCCAAGATCCGTTGGTAACTAATGAAAAACTGTTTTTT.